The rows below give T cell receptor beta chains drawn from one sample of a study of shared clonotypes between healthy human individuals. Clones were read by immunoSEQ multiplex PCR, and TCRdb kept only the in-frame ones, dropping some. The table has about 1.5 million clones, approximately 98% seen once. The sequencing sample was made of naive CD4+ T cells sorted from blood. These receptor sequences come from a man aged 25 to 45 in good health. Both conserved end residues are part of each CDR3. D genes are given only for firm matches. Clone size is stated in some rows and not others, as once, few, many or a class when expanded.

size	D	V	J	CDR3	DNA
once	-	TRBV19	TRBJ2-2	CASSIFVKPPGELFF	TGTGCCAGTAGTATCTTTGTCAAACCCCCCGGGGAGCTGTTTTTT
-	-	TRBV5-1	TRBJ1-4	CAPTPEKLFF	TGCGCCCCCACGCCAGAAAAACTGTTTTTT
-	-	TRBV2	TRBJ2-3	CASRASAADTQYF	TGTGCCAGCAGGGCCTCGGCGGCAGATACGCAGTATTTT
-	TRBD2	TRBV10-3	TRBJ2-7	CAIRLAGREQYF	TGTGCCATCAGACTAGCGGGAAGGGAGCAGTACTTC
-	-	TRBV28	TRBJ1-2	CASIRNGRELAGYTF	TGTGCCAGCATACGCAACGGCAGGGAATTAGCTGGCTACACCTTC
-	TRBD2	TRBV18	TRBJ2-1	CASSPLSASGSYGNEQFF	TGTGCCAGCTCACCCCTTTCGGCTAGCGGGAGTTATGGCAATGAGCAGTTCTTC
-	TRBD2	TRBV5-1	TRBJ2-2	CASMALGLAGSGELFF	TGCGCCAGCATGGCCTTGGGACTAGCGGGATCCGGGGAGCTGTTTTTT
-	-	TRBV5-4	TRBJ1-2	CASSGPGQGFYGYTF	TGTGCCAGCAGCGGACCGGGACAAGGATTCTATGGCTACACCTTC
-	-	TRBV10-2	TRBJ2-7	CASSGMDSLLDTYEQYF	TGCGCCAGCAGCGGAATGGACAGCTTACTCGATACCTACGAGCAGTACTTC
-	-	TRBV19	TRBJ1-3	CASSIVTGSSGNTIYF	TGTGCCAGTAGTATAGTAACCGGGAGCTCTGGAAACACTATATATTTT
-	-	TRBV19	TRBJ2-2	CASSIGPGTGELFF	TGTGCCAGTAGTATTGGTCCGGGCACCGGGGAGCTGTTTTTT
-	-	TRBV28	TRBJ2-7	CASSGPSRNYEQYF	TGTGCCAGCAGTGGGCCTAGCAGAAACTACGAGCAGTACTTC
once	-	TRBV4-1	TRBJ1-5	CASSHLGDQPQHF	TGCGCCAGCAGCCATTTGGGGGATCAGCCCCAGCATTTT
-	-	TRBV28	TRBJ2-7	CAIRGGGGPYEQYF	TGTGCCATCAGAGGCGGAGGAGGGCCATACGAGCAGTACTTC
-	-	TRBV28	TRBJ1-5	CASSFSRQGNQPQHF	TGTGCCAGCAGTTTTTCTCGGCAGGGGAATCAGCCCCAGCATTTT
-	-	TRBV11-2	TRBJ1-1	CASNPIRGRGNAEAFF	TGTGCCAGCAACCCGATCCGGGGGCGCGGGAACGCTGAAGCTTTCTTT
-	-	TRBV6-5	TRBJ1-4	CASSGRNRVVEKLFF	TGTGCCAGCAGTGGCCGGAACAGGGTAGTTGAAAAACTGTTTTTT
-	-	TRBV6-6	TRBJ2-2	CASSYDSFFTGELFF	TGTGCCAGCAGTTACGACAGTTTTTTCACCGGGGAGCTGTTTTTT
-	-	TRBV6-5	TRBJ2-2	CASEASPNTGELFF	TGTGCCAGCGAAGCGTCTCCGAACACCGGGGAGCTGTTTTTT
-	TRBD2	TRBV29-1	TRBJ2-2	CSVVTSGRKSTGELFF	TGCAGCGTGGTGACTAGCGGGAGAAAGAGTACCGGGGAGCTGTTTTTT
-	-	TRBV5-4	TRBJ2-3	CASSLGGREADTQYF	TGTGCCAGCAGCTTGGGTGGGCGAGAGGCAGATACGCAGTATTTT
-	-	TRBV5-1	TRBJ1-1	CASSQVRGEAFF	TGCGCCAGCAGCCAAGTCAGGGGTGAAGCTTTCTTT
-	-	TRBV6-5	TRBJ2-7	CASRYAGTLHYEQYF	TGTGCCAGCAGATACGCCGGGACTTTACACTACGAGCAGTACTTC
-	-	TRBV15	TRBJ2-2	CATSRDSGNTGELFF	TGTGCCACCAGCAGAGATTCTGGTAACACCGGGGAGCTGTTTTTT
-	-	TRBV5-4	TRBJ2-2	CASSWRAGELFF	TGTGCCAGCAGCTGGCGGGCCGGGGAGCTGTTTTTT
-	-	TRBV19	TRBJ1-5	CASDRFNQPQHF	TGTGCCAGCGACAGATTCAATCAGCCCCAGCATTTT
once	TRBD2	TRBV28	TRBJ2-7	CASSRRTSGSKEQYF	TGTGCCAGCAGTCGACGGACTAGCGGGAGCAAAGAGCAGTACTTC
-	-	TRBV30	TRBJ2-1	CAWSETGAYNEQFF	TGTGCCTGGAGCGAGACAGGAGCCTACAATGAGCAGTTCTTC
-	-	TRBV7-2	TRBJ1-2	CASSLPALGGYTF	TGTGCCAGCAGCCTCCCAGCGCTAGGAGGCTACACCTTC
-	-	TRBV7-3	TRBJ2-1	CASSFAPLGLSYNEQFF	TGTGCCAGCAGCTTCGCCCCACTAGGCCTCAGCTACAATGAGCAGTTCTTC
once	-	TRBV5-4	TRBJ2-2	CASRSEINTGELFF	TGTGCCAGCAGAAGCGAGATTAACACCGGGGAGCTGTTTTTT
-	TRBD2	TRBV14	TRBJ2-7	CASSQVPVGTSDSYEQYF	TGTGCCAGCAGCCAAGTACCCGTCGGGACTAGCGACTCCTACGAGCAGTACTTC
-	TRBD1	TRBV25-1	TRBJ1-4	CASSEYPPTGGYEKLFF	TGTGCCAGCAGTGAATATCCCCCGACAGGGGGCTATGAAAAACTGTTTTTT
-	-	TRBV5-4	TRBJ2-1	CASSLAARAYNEQFF	TGTGCCAGCAGCTTGGCGGCCAGAGCGTACAATGAGCAGTTCTTC
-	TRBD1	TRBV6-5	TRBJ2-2	CASSYQTGATGELFF	TGTGCCAGCAGTTACCAGACAGGGGCCACCGGGGAGCTGTTTTTT
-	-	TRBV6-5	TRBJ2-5	CASSYSMYGPETQYF	TGTGCCAGCAGTTACTCGATGTACGGGCCGGAGACCCAGTACTTC
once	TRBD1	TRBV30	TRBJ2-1	CAWSAGTDNEQFF	TGTGCCTGGAGTGCGGGGACAGACAATGAGCAGTTCTTC
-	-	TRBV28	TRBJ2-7	CASSLSGPYEQYF	TGTGCCAGCAGTTTATCTGGGCCCTACGAGCAGTACTTC
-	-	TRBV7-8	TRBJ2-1	CASSFYRLSEQFF	TGTGCCAGCAGCTTTTATCGCCTCAGTGAGCAGTTCTTC
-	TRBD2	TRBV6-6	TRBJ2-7	CASSPLAARYEQYF	TGTGCCAGCAGTCCTCTAGCGGCACGCTACGAGCAGTACTTC
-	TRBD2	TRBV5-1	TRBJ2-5	CASSGLAGASETQYF	TGCGCCAGCAGCGGACTAGCGGGAGCATCAGAGACCCAGTACTTC
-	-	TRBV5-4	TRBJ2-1	CASSSGRWSYNEQFF	TGTGCCAGCAGCTCGGGGAGGTGGTCCTACAATGAGCAGTTCTTC
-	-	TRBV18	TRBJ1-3	CASSPPGNSGNTIYF	TGTGCCAGCTCACCACCGGGCAACTCTGGAAACACCATATATTTT